Below, 25 T cell receptor beta chains from the same sample are listed, as sequenced in a study of identical twins. TCRdb reprocessed the 5' RACE reads with MiXCR, giving one entry per CDR3 protein. The table has about 900,000 distinct CDR3 sequences, about 12% seen once. In addition, the sample was reused for a study of yellow fever vaccine responses in identical twins.

The sequencing sample was made of PBMCs. The receptors here all came from a woman aged 18-29 years in good health.

This clonotype has just a few counts. The chain is built from TRBV20-1 and TRBJ2-1; 7 bases line up with TRBD2. The CDR3 covers 16 residues. Per germline, CDR1 DFQATT and CDR2 SNEGSKA (reference sequence). The V segment lost 0 bases and the J segment 8 bases; nucleotides outside the gene matches: 13. Here the CDR3 reads CSARDRERGPVYEQFF. DNA for the CDR3: TGCAGTGCTAGAGATAGGGAGCGGGGCCCCGTCTATGAGCAGTTCTTC.

This clonotype occurred a few times. This chain joins TRBV4-1 and TRBJ1-4, with 10 bases matching TRBD1. The junction had 4 bases not matched to a gene; V was cut back by 5 bases and J by 7 bases. This CDR3 spans 14 amino acids. The V gene's germline CDR1 is MGHRA and CDR2 YSYEKL. CDR3 protein: CASSSGTGAEKLFF. The CDR3 bases are TGCGCCAGCAGCTCCGGGACAGGGGCTGAAAAACTGTTTTTT.

This clonotype showed up many times. The chain carries TRBV12-3 or TRBV12-4 and TRBJ1-6; D gene uncertain. This CDR3 comprises 14 residues. Trimming pared 3 bases from V and 5 bases from J, leaving 8 bases between. CDR3 sequence reads: CASSFGQNNSPLHF. The DNA for the CDR3 is TGTGCCAGCAGTTTTGGGCAGAATAATTCACCCCTCCACTTT.

This clonotype came up a few times. The chain is built from TRBV24-1 and TRBJ1-2; 7 bases fit TRBD1. CDR3 length: 13 amino acids. V shed 4 bases and J 8 bases; nucleotides not matched to a gene: 6. The V gene's germline CDR1 is KGHDR and CDR2 SFDVKD. CDR3 coding DNA: TGTGCCACCAGTGAAAGACAGGGAGGCGGCTACACCTTC. Translation: CATSERQGGGYTF.

This clonotype showed up many times. The chain employs TRBV5-1 and TRBJ2-2; no reliable D call. Germline V lookup: CDR1 SGHRS, CDR2 YFSETQ. V was cut by 0 bases and J by 2 bases, with 5 bases left in between. The CDR3 has 14 residues. CDR3 residues: CASSLGPNTGELFF. The CDR3 DNA reads as TGCGCCAGCAGCTTGGGGCCAAACACCGGGGAGCTGTTTTTT. Complete variable domain (other parts from reference TRBV5-1 and TRBJ2-2): KAGVTQTPRYLIKTRGQQVTLSCSPISGHRSVSWYQQTPGQGLQFLFEYFSETQRNKGNFPGRFSGRQFSNSRSEMNVSTLELGDSALYLCASSLGPNTGELFFGEGSRLTVL.

This clonotype was seen more than once but under ten times. The chain carries TRBV6-1 and TRBJ2-7, with D unresolved. CDR1 MNHNS and CDR2 SASEGT come from the germline V gene. The CDR3 has 15 residues. Trimming removed 5 bases at V and 3 bases at J, with 17 bases between. DNA of the CDR3: TGTGCCAGCAGTCGAAAAACCGGGTCGTTCTACGAGCAGTACGTC. This translates into CASSRKTGSFYEQYV.

The rearrangement uses TRBV28 and TRBJ2-7; 9 nucleotides line up with TRBD1. V shed 6 bases and J 11 bases; nucleotides not matched to a gene: 5. Looked up from germline, CDR1 is MDHEN and CDR2 is SYDVKM. The CDR3 loop spans 11 amino acids. This CDR3 is CASSRRDREYV. The CDR3 DNA sequence: TGTGCCAGCAGCCGGAGGGACAGGGAGTACGTC.

This clonotype was counted ten times or more. The V gene is TRBV27, the J gene TRBJ1-1; D is possibly TRBD1 (5 bases). The CDR3 has 13 amino acids. V was cut by 5 bases and J by 3 bases, with 10 bases left in between. CDR1 and CDR2 from the germline V gene are MNHEY and SMNVEV (reference sequence). The CDR3 bases are TGTGCCAGCAGTAGCGGGGGTTACACTGAAGCTTTCTTT. Translation: CASSSGGYTEAFF.

V usage is TRBV12-3 or TRBV12-4 and J usage is TRBJ1-4, with TRBD1 identical over 9 bases. The CDR3 has 14 amino acids. The V gene end was trimmed by 6 bases and the J gene end by 5 bases; junction bases not matched to a gene: 4. In nucleotides, the CDR3 is TGTGCCAGCAGGTGGACAGGGGAAAATGAAAAACTGTTTTTT. Its translation is CASRWTGENEKLFF.

This clonotype was recorded many times. The genes are TRBV5-1 and TRBJ2-7, with TRBD2 matching over 8 bases. CDR1 is SGHRS, CDR2 YFSETQ, per germline. The V segment lost 0 bases and the J segment 0 bases; nucleotides outside the gene matches: 5. The CDR3 has 16 residues. This CDR3 is CASSLGGTRVSYEQYF. CDR3 in DNA: TGCGCCAGCAGCTTGGGGGGGACTAGAGTCTCCTACGAGCAGTACTTC.

This clonotype was seen more than once but under ten times. This chain connects TRBV10-3 to TRBJ2-7; D possibly corresponds to TRBD1 (5 bases). The CDR3 extends over 13 amino acids. The germline gives CDR1 ENHRY, CDR2 SYGVKD. V lost 2 bases, J lost 3 bases, and 8 bases lay in between. CDR3 in amino acids: CAISERGIYEQYF. The CDR3 DNA sequence: TGTGCCATCAGTGAGAGGGGAATCTACGAGCAGTACTTC.

CDR3 amino acids: CSVVDRDSYEQYF. The CDR3 nucleotides are TGCAGCGTTGTGGACAGGGACTCCTACGAGCAGTACTTC. This chain connects TRBV29-1 to TRBJ2-7, with TRBD1 identical over 8 bases. The CDR3 contains 13 residues. The V gene end was trimmed by 4 bases and the J gene end by 0 bases; junction bases not matched to a gene: 2. CDR1 and CDR2 from the germline V gene are SQVTM and ANQGSEA.

In its sample, this clonotype was seen once. The V gene is TRBV6-1, the J gene TRBJ2-2; D gene unclear. This CDR3 has 16 residues. Germline V gene data show CDR1 as MNHNS and CDR2 as SASEGT. V was clipped by 6 bases and J by 0 bases, with 14 bases between them. CDR3: CASSDIRFANTGELFF. For the CDR3, the DNA is TGTGCCAGCAGCGATATACGGTTCGCGAACACCGGGGAGCTGTTTTTT.

V usage is TRBV7-6 and J usage is TRBJ2-3; 10 bases align to TRBD2. V was clipped by 5 bases and J by 1 base; unmatched bases: 6. The CDR3 contains 16 residues. Germline values: CDR1 SGHVS, CDR2 FNYEAQ. CDR3 coding DNA: TGTGCCAGCAGCACATACGGACTAGCGGGCACAGATACGCAGTATTTT. It translates to CASSTYGLAGTDTQYF.

The chain recombines TRBV3-1 with TRBJ1-3; TRBD1 agrees at 8 bases. With 0 bases clipped from V and 2 bases from J, the junction kept 3 bases outside the gene matches. Germline assignment: CDR1 LGHDT and CDR2 YNNKEL (reference sequence). The CDR3 extends over 16 amino acids. CDR3 loop: CASSQEGRGPGNTIYF. The CDR3 coding sequence is TGTGCCAGCAGCCAAGAAGGCAGGGGGCCTGGAAACACCATATATTTT.

This sequence joins TRBV3-1 and TRBJ2-1; D is undetermined. From germline, CDR1 is LGHDT and CDR2 YNNKEL (reference sequence). V dropped 0 bases and J dropped 10 bases, with 13 bases sitting between them. CDR3 length equals 14 residues. The CDR3 bases are TGTGCCAGCAGCCAAGATCAGGCAGCTCTCGAGCAGTTCTTC. Its translation is CASSQDQAALEQFF.

This clonotype was picked up many times. The rearrangement uses TRBV29-1 and TRBJ2-5; D ambiguous. Trimming stripped 3 bases from V and 5 bases from J, with 16 bases between. This CDR3 has 14 amino acids. Germline CDR1 is SQVTM and CDR2 is ANQGSEA. The DNA of the CDR3 is TGCAGCGTTGAGAGTAAGGCTAGAAGGGAGACCCAGTACTTC. This encodes CSVESKARRETQYF.

This rearrangement joins TRBV25-1 to TRBJ2-1, with 7 bases lining up with TRBD1. This CDR3 region has 15 residues. The trim removed 6 bases at V and 2 bases at J, leaving 7 bases unmatched. Looked up from germline, CDR1 is MGHDK and CDR2 is SYGVNS. Here the CDR3 DNA reads TGTGCCAGCAGCCCCCGGGACAGTCCCTACAATGAGCAGTTCTTC. Translation gives CASSPRDSPYNEQFF. Full variable domain (remainder filled in from reference TRBV25-1 and TRBJ2-1): EADIYQTPRYLVIGTGKKITLECSQTMGHDKMYWYQQDPGMELHLIHYSYGVNSTEKGDLSSESTVSRIRTEHFPLTLESARPSHTSQYLCASSPRDSPYNEQFFGPGTRLTVL.

In this sample, this clonotype turned up a few times. The chain recombines TRBV15 with TRBJ1-3; tentative D call: TRBD1 (5 bases). Looked up from germline, CDR1 is LNHNV and CDR2 is YYDKDF (reference sequence). Trimming pared 1 base from V and 0 bases from J, leaving 13 bases between. The CDR3 totals 17 residues. CDR3 region: CATSRGSGDLSGNTIYF. The CDR3 DNA reads TGTGCCACCAGCAGAGGATCGGGGGACCTCTCTGGAAACACCATATATTTT.

This clonotype has a handful of counts. Written as DNA, the CDR3 is TGTGCCAGCAGCGCCGTCAGCGACACTGAAGCTTTCTTT. This encodes CASSAVSDTEAFF. This sequence joins TRBV7-9 and TRBJ1-1; D is uncertain. Between the trimmed V and J ends, which lost 5 bases and 3 bases, there was a span of 10 bases. Germline V CDR1 and CDR2: SEHNR, FQNEAQ (reference sequence). The CDR3 has 13 residues.

The table lists this clonotype with a few counts. The genes are TRBV5-6 and TRBJ2-2; D may be TRBD2 (6 bases). V was trimmed by 4 bases and J by 8 bases, leaving 24 bases between them. The V gene's germline CDR1 is SGHDT and CDR2 YYEEEE. The CDR3 covers 17 residues. CDR3 in DNA: TGTGCCAGCAGCCGGGCTCTAGCGCCAATTTCCTCAGGGGAGCTGTTTTTT. It yields the protein CASSRALAPISSGELFF.

This clonotype was detected many times. The rearrangement links TRBV29-1 to TRBJ2-5, with TRBD2 matching 7 bases. Germline loops: CDR1 SQVTM, CDR2 ANQGSEA. There are 13 residues in the CDR3. J was trimmed by 5 bases and V by 5 bases; bases with no gene match: 8. The CDR3 reads CSVTLARVETQYF. The CDR3 DNA reads TGCAGCGTTACACTAGCGCGGGTGGAGACCCAGTACTTC.

This clonotype was recorded at least ten times. The chain combines TRBV20-1 with TRBJ2-3; D remains ambiguous. This CDR3 is built from 15 residues. Trimming cost V 0 bases and J 0 bases, with 10 bases left between them. Germline V CDR1 and CDR2: DFQATT, SNEGSKA (reference sequence). DNA of the CDR3: TGCAGTGCTAGAGATCGTGGAACTAGCACAGATACGCAGTATTTT. This encodes CSARDRGTSTDTQYF.

This clonotype was seen only a few times. V and J are TRBV24-1 and TRBJ2-1, with TRBD1 as a possible D gene (5 bases). This CDR3 has 15 amino acids. The V gene lost 9 bases and the J gene lost 3 bases, with 17 bases spanning the gap. In germline, CDR1 is KGHDR, CDR2 SFDVKD. CDR3 loop: CATQRGAPLYNEQFF. CDR3 in DNA: TGTGCCACCCAGCGTGGGGCTCCCCTCTACAATGAGCAGTTCTTC.

This clonotype was detected a few times. The chain joins TRBV3-1 to TRBJ2-1; D gene unclear. The CDR3 is 14 residues long. V lost 8 bases and J lost 5, with 16 bases in between. The germline CDR1 and CDR2 sequences are LGHDT and YNNKEL (reference sequence). This chain's CDR3 is CASRRAGLNNEQFF. CDR3 sequence (DNA): TGTGCCAGCCGCCGGGCAGGCTTAAACAATGAGCAGTTCTTC.